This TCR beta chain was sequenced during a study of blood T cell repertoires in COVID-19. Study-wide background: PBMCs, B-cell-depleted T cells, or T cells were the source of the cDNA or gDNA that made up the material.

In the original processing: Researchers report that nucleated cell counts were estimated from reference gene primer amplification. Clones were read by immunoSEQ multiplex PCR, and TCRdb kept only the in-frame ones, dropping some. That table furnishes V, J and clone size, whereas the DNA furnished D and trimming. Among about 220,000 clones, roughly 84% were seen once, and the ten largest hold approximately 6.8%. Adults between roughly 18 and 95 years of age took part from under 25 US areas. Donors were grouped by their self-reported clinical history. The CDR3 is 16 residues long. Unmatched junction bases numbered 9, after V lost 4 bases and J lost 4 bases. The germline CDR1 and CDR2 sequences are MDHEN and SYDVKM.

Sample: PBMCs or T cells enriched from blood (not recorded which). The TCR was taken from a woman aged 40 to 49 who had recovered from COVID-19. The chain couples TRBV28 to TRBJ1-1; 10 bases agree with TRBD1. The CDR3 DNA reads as TGTGCCAGCAGTTCCACACGACAGGGGGCGGGCACTGAAGCTTTCTTT. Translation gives CASSSTRQGAGTEAFF.